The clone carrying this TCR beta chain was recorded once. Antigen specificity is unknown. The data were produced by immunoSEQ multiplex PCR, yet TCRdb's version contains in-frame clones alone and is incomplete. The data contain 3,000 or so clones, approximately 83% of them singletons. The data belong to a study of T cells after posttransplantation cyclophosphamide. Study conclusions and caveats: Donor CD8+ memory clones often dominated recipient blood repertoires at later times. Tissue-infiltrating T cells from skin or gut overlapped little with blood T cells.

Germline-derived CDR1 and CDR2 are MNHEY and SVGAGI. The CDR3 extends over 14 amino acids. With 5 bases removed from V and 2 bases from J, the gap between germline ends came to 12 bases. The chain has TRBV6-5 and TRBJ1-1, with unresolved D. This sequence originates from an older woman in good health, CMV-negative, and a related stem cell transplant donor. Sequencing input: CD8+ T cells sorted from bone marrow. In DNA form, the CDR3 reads TGTGCCAGCAGTCAACAAAGTCTTAACACTGAAGCTTTCTTT. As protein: CASSQQSLNTEAFF.